Each of the 30 T cell receptor beta chains below was sequenced from the same sample in a study of blood T cells in healthy people across ages. Alongside a J-beta primer mix, a sample-barcoded 5' primer served in a second PCR lasting about 7 to 12 cycles. In TCRdb, the 5' RACE reads were re-called with MiXCR into one record per CDR3 protein. The table includes fewer than 900,000 distinct CDR3 sequences, under 40% detected once. The sample comprised blood. The receptors were sampled from a man between 18 and 35 years old in good health.

This rearrangement joins TRBV7-2 to TRBJ1-1; D is ambiguous. The germline CDR1 and CDR2 sequences are SGHTA and FQGNSA. With 5 bases removed from V and 0 bases from J, the gap between germline ends came to 10 bases. The CDR3 extends over 14 amino acids. CDR3 in amino acids: CASSEADLNTEAFF. CDR3 in DNA: TGTGCCAGCAGCGAGGCGGACTTGAACACTGAAGCTTTCTTT.

The CDR3 DNA follows: TGTGCCAGCAGTTCGGACAGGGGGGTTATGAACACTGAAGCTTTCTTT. This sequence encodes CASSSDRGVMNTEAFF. The V call is TRBV6-5, the J call TRBJ1-1; TRBD1 matches at 10 bases. V trimming: 4 bases; J trimming: 0 bases; junction bases outside the gene matches: 5. The CDR3 loop spans 16 amino acids. Germline V gene data show CDR1 as MNHEY and CDR2 as SVGAGI.

In nucleotides, the CDR3 is TGTGCCAGCGGGACTAGCGGGGGGGCCCAGGATGAGCAGTACTTC. Translation: CASGTSGGAQDEQYF. This chain links TRBV10-3 with TRBJ2-5; 16 nucleotides align to TRBD2. The CDR3 is 15 amino acids. The germline V gene encodes CDR1 ENHRY and CDR2 SYGVKD. The V segment lost 10 bases and the J segment 11 bases; nucleotides outside the gene matches: 13.

V usage is TRBV2 and J usage is TRBJ1-5; 11 bases are shared with TRBD1. The V segment lost 5 bases and the J segment 7 bases; nucleotides outside the gene matches: 10. This CDR3 is 16 amino acids long. The germline V gene encodes CDR1 SNHLY and CDR2 FYNNEI. DNA for the CDR3: TGTGCCAGCAGTACCACCGCCGGGACAGGGGGGCAGCCCCAGCATTTT. Protein product: CASSTTAGTGGQPQHF.

On this clonotype: An end of the junction does not agree with germline; a read error may underlie this. This chain links TRBV7-9 with TRBJ2-7, with no clear D. CDR3 length equals 14 residues. Germline-derived CDR1 and CDR2 are SEHNR and FQNEAQ (reference sequence). CDR3: CASSLSGNPYERYF. DNA of the CDR3: TGTGCCAGCAGCTTAAGTGGGAATCCCTACGAGCGGTACTTC.

V usage is TRBV13 and J usage is TRBJ1-1, with D perhaps TRBD1 (5 bases). Germline-derived CDR1 and CDR2 are PRHDT and FYEKMQ (reference sequence). The length of the CDR3 is 16 residues. The V end lost 6 bases, the J end lost 2 bases, and 19 bases lay between the germline ends. The CDR3 sequence is CASSQVAGRGNTEAFF. CDR3 nucleotides: TGTGCCAGCAGTCAGGTGGCAGGGAGAGGTAACACTGAAGCTTTCTTT.

The chain is built from TRBV4-3 and TRBJ1-1; 8 bases match TRBD1. The germline V gene encodes CDR1 LGHNA and CDR2 YSLEER. CDR3 length: 15 amino acids. V was clipped by 1 base and J by 5 bases; unmatched bases: 6. This CDR3 is CASSQADRGGTEAFF. The CDR3 nucleotides read TGCGCCAGCAGCCAAGCAGACAGGGGTGGAACTGAAGCTTTCTTT.

J is TRBJ2-5 and V is TRBV12-3 or TRBV12-4, with TRBD1 as a possible D gene (6 bases). The CDR3 contains 14 residues. Trimming cost V 1 base and J 5 bases, with 11 bases left between them. The CDR3 region is CASSLGGRRETQYF. The CDR3 coding sequence is TGTGCCAGCAGTTTAGGGGGGCGCCGGGAGACCCAGTACTTC.

The chain has TRBV27 and TRBJ2-3; TRBD2 matches 8 bases. CDR3 length equals 16 residues. V lost 0 bases and J lost 6; bases outside the gene matches: 8. From germline, CDR1 is MNHEY and CDR2 SMNVEV (reference sequence). CDR3 in DNA: TGTGCCAGCAGTTTATCACCCCTGGCTAGCGGGGATACGCAGTATTTT. It yields the protein CASSLSPLASGDTQYF.

The V gene is TRBV7-2, the J gene TRBJ1-2; possibly TRBD1 for D (5 bases). The CDR3 covers 13 residues. From germline, CDR1 is SGHTA and CDR2 FQGNSA. CDR3 sequence: CAESGAGGYGYTF. The DNA for the CDR3 is TGTGCAGAAAGCGGGGCGGGTGGCTATGGCTACACCTTC.

The J gene is TRBJ1-6, the V gene TRBV12-3 or TRBV12-4, with a possible D match to TRBD1 (6 bases). CDR3 length: 15 amino acids. Between the trimmed V and J ends, which lost 7 bases and 6 bases, there was a span of 16 bases. CDR3 residues: CASTVGGATNSPLHF. As DNA, the CDR3 is TGTGCCAGCACCGTGGGGGGGGCGACTAATTCACCCCTCCACTTT.

This clonotype was observed a few times. CDR3 protein: CSVARGGVTEAFF. The CDR3 DNA sequence: TGCAGCGTGGCCAGGGGTGGGGTCACTGAAGCTTTCTTT. The chain recombines TRBV29-1 with TRBJ1-1, with a possible D match to TRBD1 (6 bases). The germline V and J ends were trimmed by 6 bases and 4 bases, with 15 bases remaining between them. The CDR3 runs 13 residues. CDR1 is SQVTM and CDR2 is ANQGSEA in the germline V gene.

This clonotype was counted at least ten times. The chain has TRBV29-1 and TRBJ1-2; TRBD1 matches at 9 bases. The CDR3 is 13 amino acids. Trimming at V came to 4 bases and at J to 8 bases, leaving 8 bases not matched to a gene. The germline V gene has CDR1 SQVTM and CDR2 ANQGSEA. The CDR3, as DNA: TGCAGCGTTGGGACGACAGGGGGAGGAGGCTACACCTTC. It is translated as CSVGTTGGGGYTF. Variable domain in full (rest from reference TRBV29-1 and TRBJ1-2): SAVISQKPSRDICQRGTSLTIQCQVDSQVTMMFWYRQQPGQSLTLIATANQGSEATYESGFVIDKFPISRPNLTFSTLTVSNMSPEDSSIYLCSVGTTGGGGYTFGSGTRLTVV.

The chain is built from TRBV7-2 and TRBJ2-7, with D unclear. CDR1 and CDR2 (germline): SGHTA, FQGNSA. The CDR3 spans 13 residues. Trimming took off 5 bases at V and 0 bases at J, with 8 bases between the two ends. CDR3 DNA sequence: TGTGCCAGCAGCGAGGAAAGCTCCTACGAGCAGTACTTC. Translated, it gives CASSEESSYEQYF. Filled out from reference TRBV7-2 and TRBJ2-7, the complete variable domain reads GAGVSQSPSNKVTEKGKDVELRCDPISGHTALYWYRQSLGQGLEFLIYFQGNSAPDKSGLPSDRFSAERTGGSVSTLTIQRTQQEDSAVYLCASSEESSYEQYFGPGTRLTVT.

The chain is built from TRBV12-3 or TRBV12-4 and TRBJ2-1; 7 nucleotides match TRBD2. The J call may be mistaken, given a closer DNA end match to TRBJ2-7. This CDR3 has 17 amino acids. CDR3 sequence (DNA): TGTGCCAGCACCCACCGGGTGGGCGGGGGTTCCTACAATGAGCAGTACTTC. The encoded protein is CASTHRVGGGSYNEQYF.

The rearrangement uses TRBV10-3 and TRBJ2-1, with 8 bases identical to TRBD1. The CDR3 consists of 14 residues. Germline loops: CDR1 ENHRY, CDR2 SYGVKD. V dropped 6 bases and J dropped 8; count of bases not matched to a gene: 9. CDR3 bases: TGTGCCATCAGCCCACGCGGACAGGGAGATGAGCAGTTCTTC. It translates to CAISPRGQGDEQFF.

The chain employs TRBV4-2 and TRBJ2-5; no definite D call. In germline, CDR1 is LGHNA, CDR2 YNFKEQ. This CDR3 spans 14 amino acids. Trimming took off 0 bases at V and 1 base at J, with 6 bases between the two ends. This CDR3 reads CASSQDYTQETQYF. Written as DNA, the CDR3 is TGTGCCAGCAGCCAAGATTACACCCAAGAGACCCAGTACTTC.

This clonotype appeared a few times. The V and J genes are TRBV5-1 and TRBJ1-2, with D perhaps TRBD1 (6 bases). CDR3 length: 14 residues. Trimming left V 0 bases short and J 8 bases short, with 14 bases between. Germline CDR1 is SGHRS and CDR2 is YFSETQ. CDR3 region: CASSLDQGRLGYTF. DNA for the CDR3: TGCGCCAGCAGCTTGGATCAGGGGCGTCTCGGCTACACCTTC.

V gene TRBV6-2 or TRBV6-3 combines with J gene TRBJ2-1; TRBD2 matches at 7 bases. V lost 2 bases, J lost 5 bases, and 6 bases stayed unmatched. Germline V lookup: CDR1 MNHEY, CDR2 SVGEGT. The CDR3 spans 15 residues. The CDR3 sequence is CASSYMRTRDNEQFF. The CDR3 region has the DNA TGTGCCAGCAGTTACATGCGGACTAGGGACAATGAGCAGTTCTTC.

The rearrangement links TRBV3-1 to TRBJ2-7; TRBD2 matches at 11 bases. The CDR3 has 19 amino acids. The junction had 11 bases not matched to a gene; V was cut back by 1 base and J by 0 bases. Germline V gene data show CDR1 as LGHDT and CDR2 as YNNKEL (reference sequence). CDR3 protein: CASSQVVAGGTPYSYEQYF. In DNA, the CDR3 is TGTGCCAGCAGCCAAGTCGTAGCGGGGGGGACCCCTTACTCCTACGAGCAGTACTTC.

The chain couples TRBV5-6 to TRBJ2-5; D call uncertain. Germline V gene data show CDR1 as SGHDT and CDR2 as YYEEEE. The CDR3 contains 11 residues. The V end lost 4 bases, the J end lost 11 bases, and 12 bases lay between the germline ends. CDR3 DNA: TGTGCCAGCAGCACCATCAATGAGCAGTACTTC. Protein: CASSTINEQYF.

This clonotype was counted only a few times. This rearrangement joins TRBV6-2 or TRBV6-3 to TRBJ2-5; a weak D match, TRBD1 (6 bases). Trimming left V 3 bases short and J 5 bases short, with 16 bases between. Germline V gene lookup returns CDR1 MNHEY and CDR2 SVGEGT. This CDR3 has 15 amino acids. The DNA of the CDR3 is TGTGCCAGCAGTTATGTAGGGGGAAGCGCGGAGACCCAGTACTTC. Its translation: CASSYVGGSAETQYF.

The V call is TRBV3-1, the J call TRBJ2-3, with D uncertain. This CDR3 spans 14 amino acids. The V gene lost 1 base and the J gene lost 1 base, with 6 bases spanning the gap. Per germline, CDR1 LGHDT and CDR2 YNNKEL (reference sequence). The CDR3 sequence is CASSQVMGTDTQYF. For the CDR3, the DNA is TGTGCCAGCAGCCAAGTTATGGGCACAGATACGCAGTATTTT.

This rearrangement joins TRBV20-1 to TRBJ2-5; no clear D gene. V was cut by 6 bases and J by 11 bases, with 16 bases left in between. Germline CDR1 reads DFQATT; CDR2 reads SNEGSKA (reference sequence). The CDR3 extends over 11 amino acids. CDR3 DNA sequence: TGCAGTGCCAACGGTTTTCTGGGGCAGTACTTC. As protein: CSANGFLGQYF.

The table lists this clonotype with many counts. The genes are TRBV12-3 or TRBV12-4 and TRBJ1-2, with D unresolved. This CDR3 region has 14 residues. V lost 3 bases and J lost 4, with 12 bases in between. The CDR3 sequence: CASSFASRGYGYTF. CDR3 DNA sequence: TGTGCCAGCAGTTTCGCAAGTAGAGGCTATGGCTACACCTTC.

The rearrangement links TRBV20-1 to TRBJ1-5; 9 nucleotides align to TRBD1. In germline, CDR1 is DFQATT, CDR2 SNEGSKA (reference sequence). Losses at the gene ends were 6 bases for V and 7 bases for J; bases not matched to a gene: 7. CDR3 length equals 13 residues. The CDR3 DNA is TGCAGTGCCAACAGGGGGCCACAGCAGCCCCAGCATTTT. Protein: CSANRGPQQPQHF.

Many counts were recorded for this clonotype. The CDR3 bases are TGTGCCAGCAGAGCCTTAATTGGGAATTCGAAAGATACGCAGTATTTT. Protein: CASRALIGNSKDTQYF. This chain links TRBV27 with TRBJ2-3; D not certain. The CDR3 extends over 16 amino acids. V was shortened by 6 bases and J by 5 bases, with 21 bases between the two germline ends. The germline V gene encodes CDR1 MNHEY and CDR2 SMNVEV (reference sequence).

This rearrangement joins TRBV27 to TRBJ1-5; D is possibly TRBD1 (5 bases). This CDR3 comprises 14 residues. Germline lookup yields CDR1 MNHEY and CDR2 SMNVEV (reference sequence). Deletions cut 4 bases from V and 2 bases from J, with 9 bases between. CDR3: CASSWRDGNQPQHF. In nucleotides, the CDR3 is TGTGCCAGCAGTTGGCGGGACGGCAATCAGCCCCAGCATTTT.

On this clonotype: With a much larger clone just one base away, this may be a read error. The V and J genes are TRBV6-6 and TRBJ2-1; a possible D gene is TRBD2 (5 bases). The DNA end is a closer match to TRBJ2-7, so the J assignment may be wrong. Germline loops: CDR1 MNHNY, CDR2 SVGAGI (reference sequence). CDR3 size: 10 residues. The CDR3 spells CGSGNYEQYF. CDR3 sequence (DNA): TGTGGCAGCGGTAACTACGAGCAGTACTTC.

This clonotype was counted only a few times. The chain links TRBV11-2 to TRBJ2-3, with D perhaps matching TRBD1 or TRBD2 (5 bases each). The CDR3 consists of 20 residues. The germline V and J ends were trimmed by 5 bases and 0 bases, with 27 bases remaining between them. The V gene's germline CDR1 is SGHAT and CDR2 FQNNGV. The CDR3 loop reads CASSLLGAKGLAGSTDTQYF. CDR3 coding DNA: TGTGCCAGCAGCCTACTAGGGGCTAAGGGGTTGGCAGGAAGCACAGATACGCAGTATTTT. Combining the CDR3 with reference TRBV11-2 and TRBJ2-3 gives the whole variable domain EAGVAQSPRYKIIEKRQSVAFWCNPISGHATLYWYQQILGQGPKLLIQFQNNGVVDDSQLPKDRFSAERLKGVDSTLKIQPAKLEDSAVYLCASSLLGAKGLAGSTDTQYFGPGTRLTVL.